Listed below are T cell receptor beta chains from one sample, sequenced in a study of blood T cells in healthy people across ages. TCRdb fed the 5' RACE reads into MiXCR, producing one record per CDR3 protein. The sample records about 800,000 distinct CDR3 sequences, roughly 25% being singletons. These data were also reused for a study on T cells of mothers and their children.

The sample was blood. Receptor source: a boy between 10 and 17 years old in good health. The CDR3 runs from the conserved cysteine through the conserved F or W. D genes are given only for firm matches. Size tells how often a clone was seen (once, few, many) or the class of an expanded clone, and some rows leave it out.

V: TRBV20-1
D: -
J: TRBJ2-1
size: -
DNA: TGCAGTGCTAGAGGTAGATACGACAGACACAATGAGCAGTTCTTC
CDR3: CSARGRYDRHNEQFF

V: TRBV7-6
D: TRBD2
J: TRBJ2-3
size: -
DNA: TGTGCCAGCAGCTTAGGGTCACTAGCGGGCACAGATACGCAGTATTTT
CDR3: CASSLGSLAGTDTQYF

V: TRBV12-3/TRBV12-4
D: -
J: TRBJ1-1
size: few
DNA: TGTGCCAGCACACCCCTTGGAGGCCTGCACACTGAAGCTTTCTTT
CDR3: CASTPLGGLHTEAFF

V: TRBV5-5
D: -
J: TRBJ1-1
size: -
DNA: TGTGCCAGCAGCTTGCCCCGGCATTGGGGCACTGAAGCTTTCTTT
CDR3: CASSLPRHWGTEAFF

V: TRBV4-1
D: -
J: TRBJ2-7
size: -
DNA: TGCGCCAGCAGCCAAGGGGAAGTTGACGAGCAGTACTTC
CDR3: CASSQGEVDEQYF

V: TRBV6-5
D: -
J: TRBJ2-4
size: few
DNA: TGTGCCAGCAGTTACTCTTCGGGGATGGCCAAAAACATTCAGTACTTC
CDR3: CASSYSSGMAKNIQYF

V: TRBV7-2
D: -
J: TRBJ2-3
size: few
DNA: TGTGCCAGCAGCTTAGGGCCAGACACAGATACGCAGTATTTT
CDR3: CASSLGPDTDTQYF

V: TRBV25-1
D: -
J: TRBJ2-3
size: few
DNA: TGTGCCAGCAGTGGTAGAAGTCATACGCAGTATTTT
CDR3: CASSGRSHTQYF

V: TRBV20-1
D: -
J: TRBJ1-6
size: few
DNA: TGCAGTGTTAGGGCTACCCGGAGGAATTCACCCCTCCACTTT
CDR3: CSVRATRRNSPLHF

V: TRBV12-3/TRBV12-4
D: -
J: TRBJ1-1
size: few
DNA: TGTGCCAGCAGTCGACAGCGACTGAACACTGAAGCTTTCTTT
CDR3: CASSRQRLNTEAFF

V: TRBV4-1
D: TRBD2
J: TRBJ2-5
size: few
DNA: TGCGCCAGCAGCCAAGATTTGGCTGGTGTAGCGGGAGACGTAGAGACCCAGTACTTC
CDR3: CASSQDLAGVAGDVETQYF

V: TRBV5-8
D: -
J: TRBJ2-3
size: -
DNA: TGTGCCAGCAGCACGGGCCCGGAGCGGACGCAGTATTTT
CDR3: CASSTGPERTQYF

V: TRBV20-1
D: TRBD2
J: TRBJ2-5
size: few
DNA: TGCAGTGCTAGGCGACTAGCGGGGGAGTCAGAGACCCAGTACTTC
CDR3: CSARRLAGESETQYF

V: TRBV21-1
D: -
J: TRBJ2-3
size: few
DNA: TGTGCCATCTCGAACGACAGGCCCGTTGGCAATAGCACAGATACGCAGTATTTT
CDR3: CAISNDRPVGNSTDTQYF

V: TRBV28
D: TRBD1
J: TRBJ2-3
size: -
DNA: TGTGCCAGCAGTCTCCCCTACATCTACAGGGGTGATACGCAGTATTTT
CDR3: CASSLPYIYRGDTQYF

V: TRBV27
D: -
J: TRBJ1-3
size: -
DNA: TGTGCCAGCAGTTTCGGGGGGGAGCACGGAAACACCATATATTTT
CDR3: CASSFGGEHGNTIYF

V: TRBV6-6
D: -
J: TRBJ2-2
size: few
DNA: TGTGCCAGCAGTTACGAGACGGTCACCGGGGAGCTGTTTTTT
CDR3: CASSYETVTGELFF

V: TRBV27
D: -
J: TRBJ2-7
size: -
DNA: TGTGCCAGCAGTCAACCGGGACTCAACTCCTACGAGCAGTACTTC
CDR3: CASSQPGLNSYEQYF

V: TRBV28
D: TRBD1
J: TRBJ1-5
size: -
DNA: TGTGCCAGCAGTTTATTGACAGGGAGTCAGCCCCAGCATTTT
CDR3: CASSLLTGSQPQHF

V: TRBV20-1
D: -
J: TRBJ2-5
size: few
DNA: TGCAGTGCTACGCAGGGTACAGAGACCCAGTACTTC
CDR3: CSATQGTETQYF

V: TRBV5-5
D: -
J: TRBJ2-3
size: -
DNA: TGTGCCAGCAGCTTGTCTTGGGGGCAGGGAGATACGCAGTATTTT
CDR3: CASSLSWGQGDTQYF

V: TRBV7-2
D: TRBD1
J: TRBJ1-2
size: few
DNA: TGTGCCAGCAGCTTAGTGGCGCGGACAGGGACCTATGGCTACACCTTC
CDR3: CASSLVARTGTYGYTF

V: TRBV29-1
D: -
J: TRBJ1-1
size: -
DNA: TGCAGCGTTTCTCAGAGGGCGGAGCCTGAAGCTTTCTTT
CDR3: CSVSQRAEPEAFF

V: TRBV24-1
D: -
J: TRBJ1-2
size: -
DNA: TGTGCCACCAGTGATTTGAATGGGGGCTCGGGTGGCTACACCTTC
CDR3: CATSDLNGGSGGYTF

V: TRBV7-2
D: TRBD2
J: TRBJ2-7
size: -
DNA: TGTGCCAGCAGCTCAACTAGCGGGAGATGGAACTACGAGCAGTACTTC
CDR3: CASSSTSGRWNYEQYF

V: TRBV4-1
D: -
J: TRBJ1-2
size: few
DNA: TGCGCCAGCAGCGTGGGCCAGGAATATGGCTACACCTTC
CDR3: CASSVGQEYGYTF

V: TRBV5-6
D: TRBD1
J: TRBJ1-4
size: few
DNA: TGTGCCAGCAGCCCCAGGACAGGAGGAACTAATGAAAAACTGTTTTTT
CDR3: CASSPRTGGTNEKLFF

V: TRBV7-3
D: -
J: TRBJ1-1
size: -
DNA: TGTGCCAGCAGCTTAGGGGTGGGAATGAACACTGAAGCTTTCTTT
CDR3: CASSLGVGMNTEAFF

V: TRBV7-9
D: TRBD1
J: TRBJ1-2
size: -
DNA: TGTGCCAGCAGGCGCGGACAGGATGATGGCTACACCTTC
CDR3: CASRRGQDDGYTF

V: TRBV7-3
D: -
J: TRBJ2-1
size: -
DNA: TGTGCCAGCAGCTTAGGGGAATCCACCTACAATGAGCAGTTCTTC
CDR3: CASSLGESTYNEQFF

V: TRBV7-6
D: -
J: TRBJ2-3
size: -
DNA: TGTGCCAGCAGCCCCGAAGGGGAGAGCACAGATACGCAGTATTTT
CDR3: CASSPEGESTDTQYF

V: TRBV27
D: -
J: TRBJ1-1
size: -
DNA: TGTGCCAGCAGTACTGGGACTGCCGAAGCTTTCTTT
CDR3: CASSTGTAEAFF

V: TRBV27
D: -
J: TRBJ1-1
size: -
DNA: TGTGCCAGCAGTTTCTCGGACTCCTACACTGAAGCTTTCTTT
CDR3: CASSFSDSYTEAFF

V: TRBV9
D: -
J: TRBJ2-3
size: -
DNA: TGTGCCAGCAGCGTAAGGGACTCCAACGCCTATACGCAGTATTTT
CDR3: CASSVRDSNAYTQYF

V: TRBV4-1
D: -
J: TRBJ2-3
size: -
DNA: TGCGCCAGCAGCCAAGAGTTCACGGGGGGCCGAGATACGCAGTATTTT
CDR3: CASSQEFTGGRDTQYF

V: TRBV12-3/TRBV12-4
D: -
J: TRBJ2-5
size: few
DNA: TGTGCCAGCAGTTTGGCCAGGGTGGGTGCGGAGACCCAGTACTTC
CDR3: CASSLARVGAETQYF

V: TRBV24-1
D: -
J: TRBJ2-7
size: -
DNA: TGTGCCACCCAGACAGGCCTTGATGACGAGCAGTACTTC
CDR3: CATQTGLDDEQYF

V: TRBV29-1
D: TRBD2
J: TRBJ2-5
size: -
DNA: TGCAGCGCCATGCCGGGACTAGCACCTACAAGGGGAGAGACCCAGTACTTC
CDR3: CSAMPGLAPTRGETQYF

V: TRBV5-1
D: -
J: TRBJ2-7
size: -
DNA: TGCGCCAGCAGCTTGGATGGATCGTCTAGCGCCTACGAGCAGTACTTC
CDR3: CASSLDGSSSAYEQYF

V: TRBV6-2/TRBV6-3
D: -
J: TRBJ1-5
size: -
DNA: TGTGCCAGCAGTTACTGGGGCAGGGGAGGGCAGCCCCAGCATTTT
CDR3: CASSYWGRGGQPQHF

V: TRBV6-6
D: -
J: TRBJ1-4
size: -
DNA: TGTGCCAGCAAAAGGGACGAGTTTGAAAAACTGTTTTTT
CDR3: CASKRDEFEKLFF

V: TRBV11-2
D: TRBD1
J: TRBJ2-7
size: once
DNA: TGTGCCAGCAGCTTCCGGACAGGGAGCTCCTACGAGCAGTACTTC
CDR3: CASSFRTGSSYEQYF

V: TRBV12-3/TRBV12-4
D: -
J: TRBJ2-3
size: few
DNA: TGTGCCAGCAGTTTTGGGACTCGCACTAGCACAGATACGCAGTATTTT
CDR3: CASSFGTRTSTDTQYF

V: TRBV4-3
D: -
J: TRBJ1-2
size: few
DNA: TGCGCCAGCAGCCAAGATCTTTGGCAAAACTATGGCTACACCTTC
CDR3: CASSQDLWQNYGYTF

V: TRBV12-3/TRBV12-4
D: TRBD1
J: TRBJ1-1
size: -
DNA: TGTGCCAGCAGTTTATATGAGGACAGGCCAACGGAAGCTTTCTTT
CDR3: CASSLYEDRPTEAFF

V: TRBV6-4
D: TRBD2
J: TRBJ2-1
size: few
DNA: TGTGCCAGCAGTGCCCAGACTAGCGGGAGGGGAAATGAGCAGTTCTTC
CDR3: CASSAQTSGRGNEQFF

V: TRBV7-3
D: -
J: TRBJ2-1
size: few
DNA: TGTGCCAGCAACTTAGCAGACACTCCATACAATGAGCAGTTCTTC
CDR3: CASNLADTPYNEQFF

V: TRBV12-3/TRBV12-4
D: -
J: TRBJ2-7
size: -
DNA: TGTGCCAGCAGTTTCTCGCTTATGGCCCACGAGCAGTACTTC
CDR3: CASSFSLMAHEQYF

V: TRBV28
D: -
J: TRBJ1-5
size: -
DNA: TGTGCCAGCAGTTGGGATTTAGGTCAGCCCCAGCATTTT
CDR3: CASSWDLGQPQHF

V: TRBV20-1
D: TRBD2
J: TRBJ2-7
size: few
DNA: TGCAGTGCTAGAGGTGGTAGCGGGGTGCACGAGCAGTACTTC
CDR3: CSARGGSGVHEQYF

V: TRBV20-1
D: TRBD1
J: TRBJ1-2
size: -
DNA: TGCAGTGCTAGAGATTGGGACAGACACTATGGCTACACCTTC
CDR3: CSARDWDRHYGYTF

V: TRBV7-3
D: -
J: TRBJ1-3
size: -
DNA: TGTGCCAGCAGCTTGACAGTCTCTGGAAACACCATATATTTT
CDR3: CASSLTVSGNTIYF